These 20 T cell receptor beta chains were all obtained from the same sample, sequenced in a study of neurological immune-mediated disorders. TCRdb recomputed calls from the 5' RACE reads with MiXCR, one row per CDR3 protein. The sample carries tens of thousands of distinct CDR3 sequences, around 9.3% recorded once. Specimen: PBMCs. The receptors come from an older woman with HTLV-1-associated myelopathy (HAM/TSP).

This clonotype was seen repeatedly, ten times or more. The CDR3 sequence is CASSRRTSQTGSPLHF. Written as DNA, the CDR3 is TGTGCCAGTAGTAGGAGGACATCACAAACGGGTTCACCCCTCCACTTT. The gene calls are TRBV19 and TRBJ1-6, with D maybe TRBD1 (5 bases). The CDR3 consists of 16 residues. The germline CDR1 and CDR2 sequences are LNHDA and SQIVND (reference sequence). V shed 4 bases and J shed 9 bases, with 19 bases lying between them.

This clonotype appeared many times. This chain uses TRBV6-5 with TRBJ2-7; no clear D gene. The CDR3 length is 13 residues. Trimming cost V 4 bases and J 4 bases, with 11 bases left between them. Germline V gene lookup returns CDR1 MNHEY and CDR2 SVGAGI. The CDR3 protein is CASSSPGRYEQYF. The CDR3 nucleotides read TGTGCCAGCAGTTCACCCGGGCGGTACGAGCAGTACTTC.

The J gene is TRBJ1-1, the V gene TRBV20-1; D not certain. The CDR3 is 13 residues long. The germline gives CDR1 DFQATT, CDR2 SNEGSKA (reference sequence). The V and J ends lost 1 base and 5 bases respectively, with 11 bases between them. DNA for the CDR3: TGCAGTGCTAGAGTGAGATGGGATACTGAAGCTTTCTTT. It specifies CSARVRWDTEAFF.

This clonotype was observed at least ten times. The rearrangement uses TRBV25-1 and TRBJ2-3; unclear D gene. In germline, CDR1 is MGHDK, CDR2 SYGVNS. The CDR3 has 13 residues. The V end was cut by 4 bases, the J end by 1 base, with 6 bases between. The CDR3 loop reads CASSVTGTDTQYF. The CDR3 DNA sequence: TGTGCCAGCAGTGTTACGGGCACAGATACGCAGTATTTT.

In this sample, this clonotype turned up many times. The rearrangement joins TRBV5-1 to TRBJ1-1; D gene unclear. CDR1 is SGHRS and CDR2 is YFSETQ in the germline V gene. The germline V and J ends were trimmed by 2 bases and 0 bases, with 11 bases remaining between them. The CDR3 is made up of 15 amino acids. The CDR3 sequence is CASSFNTALNTEAFF. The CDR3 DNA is TGCGCCAGCAGCTTCAATACAGCCCTGAACACTGAAGCTTTCTTT.

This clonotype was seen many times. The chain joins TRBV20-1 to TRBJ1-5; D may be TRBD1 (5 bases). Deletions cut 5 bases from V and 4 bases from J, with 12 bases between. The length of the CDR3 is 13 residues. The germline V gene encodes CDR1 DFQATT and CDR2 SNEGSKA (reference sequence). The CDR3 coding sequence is TGCAGTGCTCGTCGGGGGTTAAATCAGCCCCAGCATTTT. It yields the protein CSARRGLNQPQHF.

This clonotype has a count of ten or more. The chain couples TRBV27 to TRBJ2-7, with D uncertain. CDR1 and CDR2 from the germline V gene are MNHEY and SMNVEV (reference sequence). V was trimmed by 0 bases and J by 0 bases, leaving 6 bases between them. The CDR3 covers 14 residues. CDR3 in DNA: TGTGCCAGCAGTTTATCCTCTCTCTCCTACGAGCAGTACTTC. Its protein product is CASSLSSLSYEQYF.

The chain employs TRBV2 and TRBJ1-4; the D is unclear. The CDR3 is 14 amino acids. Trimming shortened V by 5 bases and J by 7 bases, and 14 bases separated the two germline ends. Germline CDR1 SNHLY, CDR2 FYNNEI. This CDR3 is CASSLEVASEKLFF. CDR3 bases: TGTGCCAGCAGTTTGGAGGTCGCGAGTGAAAAACTGTTTTTT.

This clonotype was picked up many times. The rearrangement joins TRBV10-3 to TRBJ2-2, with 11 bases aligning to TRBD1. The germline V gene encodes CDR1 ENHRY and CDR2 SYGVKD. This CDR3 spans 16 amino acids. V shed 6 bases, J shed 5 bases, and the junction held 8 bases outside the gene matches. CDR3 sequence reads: CAIRPGQGAWTGELFF. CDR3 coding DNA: TGTGCCATCAGACCCGGACAGGGGGCATGGACCGGGGAGCTGTTTTTT.

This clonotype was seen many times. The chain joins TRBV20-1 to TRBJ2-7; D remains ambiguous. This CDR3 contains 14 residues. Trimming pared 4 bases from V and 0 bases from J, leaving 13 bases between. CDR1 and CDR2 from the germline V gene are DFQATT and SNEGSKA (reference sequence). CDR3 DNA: TGCAGTGCTATTAGCACGGTCCCCTCCTACGAGCAGTACTTC. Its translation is CSAISTVPSYEQYF.

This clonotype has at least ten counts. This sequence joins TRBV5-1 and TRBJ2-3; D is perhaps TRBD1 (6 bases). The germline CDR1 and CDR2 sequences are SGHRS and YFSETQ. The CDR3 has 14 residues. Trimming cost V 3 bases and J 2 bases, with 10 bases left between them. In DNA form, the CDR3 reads TGCGCCAGCAGCTCAGGACAGCTCACAGATACGCAGTATTTT. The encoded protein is CASSSGQLTDTQYF.

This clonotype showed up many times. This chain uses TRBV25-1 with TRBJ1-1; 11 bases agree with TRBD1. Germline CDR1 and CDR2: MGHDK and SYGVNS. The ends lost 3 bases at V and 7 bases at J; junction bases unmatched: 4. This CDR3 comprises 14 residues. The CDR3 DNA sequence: TGTGCCAGCAGTGACAGGACAGGGGGCATTGAAGCTTTCTTT. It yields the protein CASSDRTGGIEAFF.

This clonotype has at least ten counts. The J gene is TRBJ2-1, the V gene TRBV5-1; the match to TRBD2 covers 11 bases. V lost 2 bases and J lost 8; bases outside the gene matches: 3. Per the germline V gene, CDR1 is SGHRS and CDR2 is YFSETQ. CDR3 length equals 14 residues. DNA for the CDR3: TGCGCCAGCAGCTTTAGCGGGGGGGCGTATGAGCAGTTCTTC. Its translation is CASSFSGGAYEQFF.

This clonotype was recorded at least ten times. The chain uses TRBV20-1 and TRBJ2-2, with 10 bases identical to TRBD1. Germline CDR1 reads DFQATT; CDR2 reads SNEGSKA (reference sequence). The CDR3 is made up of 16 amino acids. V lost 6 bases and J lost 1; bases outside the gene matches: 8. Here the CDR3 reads CSAHKRTGGNTGELFF. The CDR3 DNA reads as TGCAGTGCCCATAAACGGACAGGGGGGAACACCGGGGAGCTGTTTTTT.

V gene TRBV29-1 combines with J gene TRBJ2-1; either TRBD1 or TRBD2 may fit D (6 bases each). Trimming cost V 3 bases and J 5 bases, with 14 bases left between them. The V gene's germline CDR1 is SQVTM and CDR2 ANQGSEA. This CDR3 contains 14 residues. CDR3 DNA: TGCAGCGTTGAGCGGAGGGGGGCGGACAATGAGCAGTTCTTC. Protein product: CSVERRGADNEQFF.

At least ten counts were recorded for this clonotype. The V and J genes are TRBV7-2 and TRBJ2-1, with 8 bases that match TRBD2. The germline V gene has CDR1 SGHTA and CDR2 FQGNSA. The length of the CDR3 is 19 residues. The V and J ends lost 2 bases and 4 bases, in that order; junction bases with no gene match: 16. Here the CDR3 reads CASSLPVARGAWEYNEQFF. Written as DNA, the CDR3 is TGTGCCAGCAGCTTACCGGTCGCGCGGGGGGCCTGGGAGTACAATGAGCAGTTCTTC.

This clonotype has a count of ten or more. DNA for the CDR3: TGCGCCAGCAGCTTGGCCCGGGACAGGGTTTATGGCTACACCTTC. This sequence encodes CASSLARDRVYGYTF. This chain joins TRBV5-1 and TRBJ1-2; 9 bases agree with TRBD1. V was pared by 0 bases and J by 5 bases, with 5 bases of the junction left unmatched. There are 15 residues in the CDR3. CDR1 and CDR2 (germline): SGHRS, YFSETQ.

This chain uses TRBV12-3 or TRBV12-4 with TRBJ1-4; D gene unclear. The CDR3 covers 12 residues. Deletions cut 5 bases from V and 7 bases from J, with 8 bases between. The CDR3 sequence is CASSQTSEKLFF. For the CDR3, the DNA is TGTGCCAGCAGTCAGACCAGTGAAAAACTGTTTTTT.

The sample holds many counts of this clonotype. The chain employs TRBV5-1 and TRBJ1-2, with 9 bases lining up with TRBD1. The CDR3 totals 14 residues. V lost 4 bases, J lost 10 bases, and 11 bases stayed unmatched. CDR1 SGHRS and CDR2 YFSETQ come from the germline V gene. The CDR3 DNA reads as TGCGCCAGCAGCCGAGAGGGAGGACAGGGGACCTACACCTTC. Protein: CASSREGGQGTYTF.

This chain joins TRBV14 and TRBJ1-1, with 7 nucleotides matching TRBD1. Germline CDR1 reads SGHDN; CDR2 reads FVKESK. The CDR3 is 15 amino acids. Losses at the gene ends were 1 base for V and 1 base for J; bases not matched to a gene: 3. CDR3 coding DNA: TGTGCCAGCAGCCAAGTTCCAGGGGGGAACACTGAAGCTTTCTTT. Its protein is CASSQVPGGNTEAFF. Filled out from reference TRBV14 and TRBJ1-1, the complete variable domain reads EAGVTQFPSHSVIEKGQTVTLRCDPISGHDNLYWYRRVMGKEIKFLLHFVKESKQDESGMPNNRFLAERTGGTYSTLKVQPAELEDSGVYFCASSQVPGGNTEAFFGQGTRLTVV.